These 3 T cell receptor beta chains were all obtained from the same sample, sequenced in a study of cytomegalovirus exposure and HLA in healthy donors. The PCR was carried out with 60 Vbeta primers and 13 Jbeta primers. The protocol was immunoSEQ multiplex PCR, while the TCRdb copy is restricted to in-frame clones and leaves out a portion. The specimen's table records around 110,000 clones. Sequences were obtained from PBMCs. Every receptor here comes from a man aged 35 to 55 in good health and CMV-seropositive.

The chain uses TRBV20-1 and TRBJ2-7; D remains unclear. V lost 1 base and J 3 bases, leaving 4 bases between the germline ends. This CDR3 is built from 11 residues. Germline CDR1 DFQATT, CDR2 SNEGSKA (reference sequence). The CDR3 nucleotides read TGCAGTGCTAGAGCGGGCTACGAGCAGTACTTC. It is translated as CSARAGYEQYF.

The V gene is TRBV6-6, the J gene TRBJ1-6; no firm D call. The length of the CDR3 is 12 residues. Germline lookup yields CDR1 MNHNY and CDR2 SVGAGI (reference sequence). V was trimmed by 4 bases and J by 10 bases, leaving 8 bases between them. The DNA for the CDR3 is TGTGCCAGCAGTTCCCTCAGGTCACCCCTCCACTTT. Translation: CASSSLRSPLHF.

The J gene is TRBJ2-1, the V gene TRBV5-4, with 7 bases that match TRBD1. This CDR3 has 13 amino acids. The germline V gene has CDR1 SGHNT and CDR2 YYREEE (reference sequence). Trimming removed 4 bases from V and 6 bases from J; junction bases left unmatched: 4. CDR3 nucleotide sequence: TGTGCCAGCAGCCCGGGACAGATCAATGAGCAGTTCTTC. Translating gives CASSPGQINEQFF.